This T cell receptor (beta chain) appears in the sequencing data of a study of identical twins. Overall study results and limits: For cord blood, abundant beta clonotypes had fewer insertions, unlike memory repertoires, which showed none.

TCRdb processed the 5' RACE reads anew with MiXCR; each CDR3 protein has one entry. The sample shows some 1,600,000 distinct CDR3 sequences, under 35% of them seen only once. The V and J ends lost 0 bases and 6 bases respectively, with 6 bases between them. This CDR3 is 14 amino acids long. CDR1 is LGHDT and CDR2 is YNNKEL in the germline V gene (reference sequence). The sample holds many counts of this clonotype. Its antigen remains unknown. This clonotype was obtained from a newborn girl in good health. The sequenced sample consisted of cord blood. The chain couples TRBV3-1 to TRBJ1-6, with D maybe TRBD1 (6 bases). The CDR3 nucleotides are TGTGCCAGCAGCCAAGACAGGGGTAATTCACCCCTCCACTTT. Its translation: CASSQDRGNSPLHF.